This TCR beta chain was identified during a study of monozygotic twins with inflammatory bowel disease (dated by TCRdb to the late 2010s). Broadly, across the study: In total, around 30 monozygotic twin pairs made up the full study: 19 Danish pairs, all IBD-discordant, plus nine German pairs, of which four were IBD-concordant and five were IBD-discordant. Within discordant pairs, disease-associated traits were sought mainly by comparing IBD patients with their genetically identical healthy co-twins. Each individual had, on average, about 151 000 unique TCRalpha sequences and 181 000 unique TCRbeta sequences available for analysis.

The library was prepared using 5' RACE. Each TCR library was prepared from about 3.5 ug of total RNA. For each sample, cDNA synthesis with SMARTScribe reverse transcriptase was split into eight separate reactions. Unique molecular identifiers containing a 6-nucleotide sample barcode were introduced through template switching during cDNA synthesis. TCRalpha and TCRbeta cDNA was amplified in two nested PCRs of around 15 and 10 cycles, and bead purification was carried out after each PCR. Before amplification, the cDNA was treated with uracil DNA-glycosylase and purified using the QIAquick PCR purification kit. The second PCR added Illumina TruSeq-compatible adapters along with sample-specific barcodes. TapeStation and Qubit were used to check library quality and concentration, and around 5.2 ng of each library went into the pool. Sequencing of the pooled libraries was done on an Illumina HiSeq2500 single-index Rapid Run using custom sequencing primers and 2 x 100 bp reads. In the paper's pipeline: PCR and sequencing errors were corrected by UMI-based consensus assembly using MiGEC version 1.2.6. MiXCR version 2.1.1 was used to carry out V(D)J alignment, clonotype assembly and CDR3 extraction. Gene usage, clonotype sharing and MAIT/NKT TCR abundance were normalised by analysing the top 1000, 10 000 and 20 000 clonotypes per sample. After downsampling to 27 000 UMIs, diversity was calculated as the inverse Simpson index using the vegan R package. Paired Mann-Whitney U tests on discordant twin pairs were used, with Benjamini-Hochberg multiple-testing correction. Each CDR3 protein sequence appears as one entry after TCRdb reprocessed the reads, and no DNA is included. TCRdb's processing, not the study's, gives the V and J calls here. The table for this sample shows 200,000 to 250,000 distinct CDR3 sequences. The ten top clones hold less than 9% of the sample.

From cysteine to phenylalanine, the CDR3 is 16 amino acids long. This entry has no DNA. CDR1 and CDR2, looked up from the germline V gene (reference sequence), are LGHDT and YNNKEL. A remark on this clonotype: Its antigen is currently not known.

The paper's findings and limits, for the study overall: No single strong signal or clonotype linked to IBD turned up in the results, so the idea that one exists was not supported. Repertoire similarity did not differ between concordant and discordant twins, possibly due to limited statistical power. Compared with healthy twins, IBD patients shared fewer clonotypes with other individuals, and the difference was most pronounced in patients with signs of disease activity. Measured by the inverse Simpson index, TCRbeta repertoire diversity was lower in IBD patients than in their healthy co-twins. The analysis was unable to tell different T cell subtypes apart. Differing immunosuppressive treatments among patients may have added background noise and inter-individual variability to the repertoires.

From each donor, a roughly 2.5 ml peripheral blood sample was collected into PAXgene tubes and kept at -80 degrees C. Without any T cell sorting, total RNA was extracted from whole blood using the PAXgene blood miRNA kit on an automated QIAcube. Peripheral blood from monozygotic twin pairs, either concordant or discordant for inflammatory bowel disease, underwent deep TCRalpha and TCRbeta repertoire profiling that used unique molecular barcoding. Smoking habits were recorded for all twin pairs, with individuals classified as current, former or never smokers. The TCR was taken from a human donor with ulcerative colitis or Crohn's disease, or a healthy co-twin of an affected twin (not recorded which). Sequenced input: blood. The rearrangement joined TRBV3-1 to TRBJ1-1. The CDR3 sequence is CASSPSRRNMNTEAFF. The full variable domain, completed from the reference TRBV3-1 and TRBJ1-1 proteins outside the CDR3, reads DTAVSQTPKYLVTQMGNDKSIKCEQNLGHDTMYWYKQDSKKFLKIMFSYNNKELIINETVPNRFSPKSPDKAHLNLHINSLELGDSAVYFCASSPSRRNMNTEAFFGQGTRLTVV.